These T cell receptor beta chains were read from a single sample in a study of blood T cell repertoires in COVID-19. Sequencing was performed with immunoSEQ multiplex PCR; in TCRdb, only in-frame clones are kept and a portion is missing. This sample carries 130,000 to 150,000 clones, approximately 80% of them seen once, and the ten largest clones take about 5%. The sample comprised peripheral blood. The receptors shown here come from a woman aged 45-59 years with acute or convalescent COVID-19. Each CDR3 is given with its conserved first and last residue. Each record gives: CDR3 DNA, CDR3 protein, J gene, V gene, D gene, clone size. D genes are given only for firm matches. Expanded clones are given a class, and other clones once, few, many or no size at all.

CDR3nt: TGCGCCAGCAGCTGGAAAGGGGGCAACACTGAAGCTTTCTTT
CDR3aa: CASSWKGGNTEAFF
j_gene: TRBJ1-1
v_gene: TRBV5-1
d_gene: TRBD1
abundance: .

CDR3nt: TGTGCCAGTAGTCCTGACAGGGGCGATGAGCAGTTCTTC
CDR3aa: CASSPDRGDEQFF
j_gene: TRBJ2-1
v_gene: TRBV19
d_gene: TRBD1
abundance: .

CDR3nt: .
CDR3aa: CASSTVGQGSHTF
j_gene: TRBJ1-2
v_gene: TRBV27
d_gene: .
abundance: .

CDR3nt: TGTGCCAGCAGCGTCTCCTCGGGACTCGCCAATTCACCCCTCCACTTT
CDR3aa: CASSVSSGLANSPLHF
j_gene: TRBJ1-6
v_gene: TRBV9
d_gene: .
abundance: many

CDR3nt: TGCAGCGTTTCCCGCGGGGGGGCAGAAGAGACCCAGTACTTC
CDR3aa: CSVSRGGAEETQYF
j_gene: TRBJ2-5
v_gene: TRBV29-1
d_gene: TRBD2
abundance: .

CDR3nt: TGTGCCAGTAGTACGGACAGGGGGCTTTTGAACACTGAAGCTTTCTTT
CDR3aa: CASSTDRGLLNTEAFF
j_gene: TRBJ1-1
v_gene: TRBV19
d_gene: TRBD1
abundance: .

CDR3nt: TGTGCCAGCAGCACCTCCAGGGGCCTCTATGGCTACACCTTC
CDR3aa: CASSTSRGLYGYTF
j_gene: TRBJ1-2
v_gene: TRBV28
d_gene: .
abundance: .

CDR3nt: TGTGCCAGCAGCCTACGGACAGGGGATGCATATGGCTACACCTTC
CDR3aa: CASSLRTGDAYGYTF
j_gene: TRBJ1-2
v_gene: TRBV7-2
d_gene: TRBD1
abundance: once

CDR3nt: TGTGCCACCAGCCAAACTATACATATTTTTGGACAGGGCTACACCTTC
CDR3aa: CATSQTIHIFGQGYTF
j_gene: TRBJ1-2
v_gene: TRBV15
d_gene: .
abundance: .

CDR3nt: TGTGCCAGCTCACTTGGGACTCAAGGGAATGAAGCTTTCTTT
CDR3aa: CASSLGTQGNEAFF
j_gene: TRBJ1-1
v_gene: TRBV18
d_gene: .
abundance: few

CDR3nt: TGTGCCAGCAGCCCCAGACTGTACCAAGAGACCCAGTACTTC
CDR3aa: CASSPRLYQETQYF
j_gene: TRBJ2-5
v_gene: TRBV14
d_gene: .
abundance: .

CDR3nt: TGTGCCATCAGTGTGGGTAACGGCGGGAGCTCTGGAAACACCATATATTTT
CDR3aa: CAISVGNGGSSGNTIYF
j_gene: TRBJ1-3
v_gene: TRBV10-3
d_gene: .
abundance: .

CDR3nt: TGTGCCAGCAGTCCACCGAGTCAGAACAGGGTCAATCGGAACATTCAGTACTTC
CDR3aa: CASSPPSQNRVNRNIQYF
j_gene: TRBJ2-4
v_gene: TRBV6-2/TRBV6-3
d_gene: .
abundance: .

CDR3nt: TGTGCCAGCAGTCTCGGGGATGGATCACCCCTCCACTTT
CDR3aa: CASSLGDGSPLHF
j_gene: TRBJ1-6
v_gene: TRBV6-5
d_gene: .
abundance: .

CDR3nt: TGCAGCGCCGACCCCGGGACAGGGGTCGATGGCTACACCTTC
CDR3aa: CSADPGTGVDGYTF
j_gene: TRBJ1-2
v_gene: TRBV29-1
d_gene: TRBD1
abundance: .

CDR3nt: TGCGCCAGCAGCTTGATCCGGACAGGGGGAGGAGATACGCAGTATTTT
CDR3aa: CASSLIRTGGGDTQYF
j_gene: TRBJ2-3
v_gene: TRBV5-1
d_gene: TRBD1
abundance: .

CDR3nt: TGTGCCAGCAGCCCGCATATTACAGGGGGCCTGACTTATTCACCCCTCCACTTT
CDR3aa: CASSPHITGGLTYSPLHF
j_gene: TRBJ1-6
v_gene: TRBV11-2
d_gene: TRBD1
abundance: once

CDR3nt: TGTGCCAGCAGCACCGACTACCGCTCCTACGAGCAGTACTTC
CDR3aa: CASSTDYRSYEQYF
j_gene: TRBJ2-7
v_gene: TRBV7-2
d_gene: .
abundance: .

CDR3nt: TGTGCCAGCAGTTTATTCGGGGACAACGAGCAGTACTTC
CDR3aa: CASSLFGDNEQYF
j_gene: TRBJ2-7
v_gene: TRBV27
d_gene: .
abundance: .

CDR3nt: TGTGCCAGCAGCCCTGCGAGGGCTGCGGGCACTGAAGCTTTCTTT
CDR3aa: CASSPARAAGTEAFF
j_gene: TRBJ1-1
v_gene: TRBV4-2
d_gene: .
abundance: .

CDR3nt: TGTGCCAGCAGCTTAGTAGCGGGCTCAAGCTCCTACGAGCAGTACTTC
CDR3aa: CASSLVAGSSSYEQYF
j_gene: TRBJ2-7
v_gene: TRBV7-2
d_gene: TRBD2
abundance: .

CDR3nt: TGTGCCAGCAGTGTGTGGGGCACTCAGCCCCAGCATTTT
CDR3aa: CASSVWGTQPQHF
j_gene: TRBJ1-5
v_gene: TRBV2
d_gene: .
abundance: .

CDR3nt: TGTGCCACCCAACCGACTAGCGGGGGGGGCACAGATACGCAGTATTTT
CDR3aa: CATQPTSGGGTDTQYF
j_gene: TRBJ2-3
v_gene: TRBV24-1
d_gene: TRBD2
abundance: .

CDR3nt: TGTGCCAGCAGTTGGAGGAGTGGCGGGGGGGCTAGCACAGATACGCAGTATTTT
CDR3aa: CASSWRSGGGASTDTQYF
j_gene: TRBJ2-3
v_gene: TRBV6-2/TRBV6-3
d_gene: TRBD2
abundance: .

CDR3nt: TGTGCCAGCAGTTCTATCTCCCGTACGGAAAAACTGTTTTTT
CDR3aa: CASSSISRTEKLFF
j_gene: TRBJ1-4
v_gene: TRBV6-6
d_gene: .
abundance: .

CDR3nt: TGCGCCAGCAGCTCGGACGGCAGGGGTACCTACAATGAGCAGTTCTTC
CDR3aa: CASSSDGRGTYNEQFF
j_gene: TRBJ2-1
v_gene: TRBV5-1
d_gene: .
abundance: .

CDR3nt: TGTGCCAGCAGCCCGGGGGGGGGTAATGAGCAGTTCTTC
CDR3aa: CASSPGGGNEQFF
j_gene: TRBJ2-1
v_gene: TRBV7-2
d_gene: TRBD2
abundance: .

CDR3nt: TGTGCCAGCAGCTTAGACACGACCCAGGAGACCCAGTACTTC
CDR3aa: CASSLDTTQETQYF
j_gene: TRBJ2-5
v_gene: TRBV5-4
d_gene: .
abundance: .

CDR3nt: TGTGCCAGCAGCGAAGGGACTGCGTTTTTGCCCTCCAATGAGCAGTTCTTC
CDR3aa: CASSEGTAFLPSNEQFF
j_gene: TRBJ2-1
v_gene: TRBV7-9
d_gene: .
abundance: .

CDR3nt: TGCAGCGTGTGGGGCAGTCCTAACTATGGCTACACCTTC
CDR3aa: CSVWGSPNYGYTF
j_gene: TRBJ1-2
v_gene: TRBV29-1
d_gene: .
abundance: few

CDR3nt: TGTGCCAGCAGCTTGGGAGGGGGCACTGAAGCTTTCTTT
CDR3aa: CASSLGGGTEAFF
j_gene: TRBJ1-1
v_gene: TRBV5-6
d_gene: .
abundance: .

CDR3nt: TGTGCCAGCAGCCTTCAGGCGGGGCCAAGCTACGAGCAGTACTTC
CDR3aa: CASSLQAGPSYEQYF
j_gene: TRBJ2-7
v_gene: TRBV11-1
d_gene: .
abundance: few

CDR3nt: TGTGCCAGCAGTTATACCGGGAGCACTGAAGCTTTCTTT
CDR3aa: CASSYTGSTEAFF
j_gene: TRBJ1-1
v_gene: TRBV6-5
d_gene: .
abundance: .

CDR3nt: TGTGCCAGCAGTCCCATTGAGGGGGCACCCCTCCACTTT
CDR3aa: CASSPIEGAPLHF
j_gene: TRBJ1-6
v_gene: TRBV6-2/TRBV6-3
d_gene: .
abundance: .

CDR3nt: TGTGCCAGCAGCCCAAAGACAGGGCCACGCTATCAGCCCCAGCATTTT
CDR3aa: CASSPKTGPRYQPQHF
j_gene: TRBJ1-5
v_gene: TRBV9
d_gene: TRBD1
abundance: .

CDR3nt: TGTGCCAGCAGCCCGACCAGGAGCAATCAGCCCCAGCATTTT
CDR3aa: CASSPTRSNQPQHF
j_gene: TRBJ1-5
v_gene: TRBV6-2/TRBV6-3
d_gene: .
abundance: .

CDR3nt: TGTGCCAGCAGTCGAGGGGGAGGGTACACTGAAGCTTTCTTT
CDR3aa: CASSRGGGYTEAFF
j_gene: TRBJ1-1
v_gene: TRBV6-5
d_gene: .
abundance: .

CDR3nt: TGTGCCAGCAGCCCCAGCGGGGCGTGGCAGTATTTT
CDR3aa: CASSPSGAWQYF
j_gene: TRBJ2-3
v_gene: TRBV11-2
d_gene: TRBD2
abundance: .

CDR3nt: TGTGCCAGCACAAGCAGGGGATACTCTGGAAACACCATATATTTT
CDR3aa: CASTSRGYSGNTIYF
j_gene: TRBJ1-3
v_gene: TRBV6-5
d_gene: .
abundance: .

CDR3nt: TGTGCCAGCAGCCGACAGGGATCCGCTGGAAACACCATATATTTT
CDR3aa: CASSRQGSAGNTIYF
j_gene: TRBJ1-3
v_gene: TRBV7-9
d_gene: TRBD1
abundance: few

CDR3nt: TGTGCCAGTAGTACTAGTATTAGCTCCTACAATGAGCAGTTCTTC
CDR3aa: CASSTSISSYNEQFF
j_gene: TRBJ2-1
v_gene: TRBV19
d_gene: .
abundance: .

CDR3nt: TGTGCCAGCAGCGACTTGTTTGGGCCCCAGCATTTT
CDR3aa: CASSDLFGPQHF
j_gene: TRBJ1-5
v_gene: TRBV7-2
d_gene: .
abundance: .

CDR3nt: TGTGCCAGCAAGGGCAGGGTGAACACCGGGGAGCTGTTTTTT
CDR3aa: CASKGRVNTGELFF
j_gene: TRBJ2-2
v_gene: TRBV2
d_gene: .
abundance: .

CDR3nt: TGTGCCAGCTCACCGTCGACAGGGGCTAATTCACCCCTCCACTTT
CDR3aa: CASSPSTGANSPLHF
j_gene: TRBJ1-6
v_gene: TRBV18
d_gene: TRBD1
abundance: .

CDR3nt: TGCGCCAGCAGCCGGGGGGAACAGGGTGGACAGCCCCAGCATTTT
CDR3aa: CASSRGEQGGQPQHF
j_gene: TRBJ1-5
v_gene: TRBV5-1
d_gene: .
abundance: once

CDR3nt: TGTGCCAACAGGCGGGACCCTAATGAAAAACTGTTTTTT
CDR3aa: CANRRDPNEKLFF
j_gene: TRBJ1-4
v_gene: TRBV10-3
d_gene: .
abundance: many

CDR3nt: TGTGCCAGCAGCCTGACCGGGACTAGCCAAAGGACCGGGGAGCTGTTTTTT
CDR3aa: CASSLTGTSQRTGELFF
j_gene: TRBJ2-2
v_gene: TRBV5-8
d_gene: TRBD2
abundance: .

CDR3nt: TGTGCCAGCAGCCAAGGGGCGTATGGCTACACCTTC
CDR3aa: CASSQGAYGYTF
j_gene: TRBJ1-2
v_gene: TRBV3-1/TRBV3-2
d_gene: .
abundance: few